This paragraph reports one T cell receptor beta chain. This clone was counted a few times. Its antigen target is currently unknown. No base qualities exist here, and no much larger clone lies one base off it. The library was generated by the immunoSEQ multiplex PCR assay. Rearranged TCR beta chain sequences were amplified with the hsTCRB Kit following the manufacturer's protocol. TCRB libraries were sequenced on an Illumina MiSeq. Under the source paper's analysis protocol: The kit vendor's proprietary platform handled demultiplexing, trimming and gene mapping. What TCRdb holds here is the immuneACCESS table cut down to in-frame rearrangements. Part of the clones is not present; checked against another copy, under half of the missing clones reflect an unresolved V gene, and the others are unexplained. Clonal size and the V and J genes are those of that table, whereas D and trimming came from the DNA. This sample comprises 60,000 or so clones, around 90% of them detected only once. The biggest ten clones account for about 4.6% of the sample.

The data stem from a study of a mutant IDH1 vaccine in newly diagnosed glioma listed by TCRdb under 2021. For the study in its entirety: Eight vaccinations were administered to patients in weeks 1, 3, 5, 7, 11, 15, 19 and 23, corresponding to visits V03 through V10. Vaccination started 4-6 weeks after radiotherapy alone, or was given together with temozolomide cycles in the groups whose treatment included chemotherapy. The 32 treated patients were approximately 62% male and around 40% female, with a mean age of roughly 40 years. Before enrollment, patients had received standard therapy of radiotherapy alone, temozolomide alone, or radiochemotherapy with temozolomide; most received the combination. Peripheral blood samples were drawn at six visits, namely V03 (baseline), V05, V07, V10, V12 and V13. Longitudinal TCRB deep sequencing was done for fewer than 30 treated patients, wherever samples were available for exploratory analyses.

CDR1 and CDR2 (LNHDA, SQIVND) derive from the germline V gene (reference sequence). The junction shows trimming of 3 bases on V and 6 bases on J, and the gene matches do not reach 4 bases of it. From the cysteine up to the phenylalanine, the CDR3 has a length of 14 residues. Only the CDR3 region is kept as DNA, spanning 42 bases read in frame from base 1. Taken with the paper, the label for time point translates to: week 5, during vaccination. Each vaccine dose was 300 ug of a 20-mer mutant IDH1 peptide in Montanide, given subcutaneously with topical imiquimod. The donors had newly diagnosed IDH1-mutant astrocytomas of WHO grade 3 or 4 that showed loss of nuclear ATRX. The samples were drawn from NOA16, a multicentre, single-arm, open-label phase I trial in Germany that tested a mutant IDH1 peptide vaccine in humans for the first time. The DNeasy Blood and Tissue Kit was used to extract genomic DNA from EDTA blood for TCRB sequencing.

The paper as a whole reports these results and caveats: The authors noted that analyses of patient blood samples could not be reproduced because of sample limitations. Changes in the top peripheral T cell clonotypes picked up by TCRB sequencing did not appear to be linked to pseudoprogression. Vaccine-induced immune responses across multiple MHC alleles were detected in 93.3% of patients. Selection of PBMC samples for TCRB deep sequencing was based on availability.

The chain was built from TRBV19 and TRBJ2-1, with 8 central nucleotides matching TRBD1. The source of this sequence is a woman aged 40 to 55 with glioma. The source was PBMCs, collected from a glioma patient whose treatment included an IDH1 peptide vaccine. The nucleotide sequence reads TGTGCCAGTAGTATCACAGGGGGTATCAATGAGCAGTTCTTC. It translates as CASSITGGINEQFF.